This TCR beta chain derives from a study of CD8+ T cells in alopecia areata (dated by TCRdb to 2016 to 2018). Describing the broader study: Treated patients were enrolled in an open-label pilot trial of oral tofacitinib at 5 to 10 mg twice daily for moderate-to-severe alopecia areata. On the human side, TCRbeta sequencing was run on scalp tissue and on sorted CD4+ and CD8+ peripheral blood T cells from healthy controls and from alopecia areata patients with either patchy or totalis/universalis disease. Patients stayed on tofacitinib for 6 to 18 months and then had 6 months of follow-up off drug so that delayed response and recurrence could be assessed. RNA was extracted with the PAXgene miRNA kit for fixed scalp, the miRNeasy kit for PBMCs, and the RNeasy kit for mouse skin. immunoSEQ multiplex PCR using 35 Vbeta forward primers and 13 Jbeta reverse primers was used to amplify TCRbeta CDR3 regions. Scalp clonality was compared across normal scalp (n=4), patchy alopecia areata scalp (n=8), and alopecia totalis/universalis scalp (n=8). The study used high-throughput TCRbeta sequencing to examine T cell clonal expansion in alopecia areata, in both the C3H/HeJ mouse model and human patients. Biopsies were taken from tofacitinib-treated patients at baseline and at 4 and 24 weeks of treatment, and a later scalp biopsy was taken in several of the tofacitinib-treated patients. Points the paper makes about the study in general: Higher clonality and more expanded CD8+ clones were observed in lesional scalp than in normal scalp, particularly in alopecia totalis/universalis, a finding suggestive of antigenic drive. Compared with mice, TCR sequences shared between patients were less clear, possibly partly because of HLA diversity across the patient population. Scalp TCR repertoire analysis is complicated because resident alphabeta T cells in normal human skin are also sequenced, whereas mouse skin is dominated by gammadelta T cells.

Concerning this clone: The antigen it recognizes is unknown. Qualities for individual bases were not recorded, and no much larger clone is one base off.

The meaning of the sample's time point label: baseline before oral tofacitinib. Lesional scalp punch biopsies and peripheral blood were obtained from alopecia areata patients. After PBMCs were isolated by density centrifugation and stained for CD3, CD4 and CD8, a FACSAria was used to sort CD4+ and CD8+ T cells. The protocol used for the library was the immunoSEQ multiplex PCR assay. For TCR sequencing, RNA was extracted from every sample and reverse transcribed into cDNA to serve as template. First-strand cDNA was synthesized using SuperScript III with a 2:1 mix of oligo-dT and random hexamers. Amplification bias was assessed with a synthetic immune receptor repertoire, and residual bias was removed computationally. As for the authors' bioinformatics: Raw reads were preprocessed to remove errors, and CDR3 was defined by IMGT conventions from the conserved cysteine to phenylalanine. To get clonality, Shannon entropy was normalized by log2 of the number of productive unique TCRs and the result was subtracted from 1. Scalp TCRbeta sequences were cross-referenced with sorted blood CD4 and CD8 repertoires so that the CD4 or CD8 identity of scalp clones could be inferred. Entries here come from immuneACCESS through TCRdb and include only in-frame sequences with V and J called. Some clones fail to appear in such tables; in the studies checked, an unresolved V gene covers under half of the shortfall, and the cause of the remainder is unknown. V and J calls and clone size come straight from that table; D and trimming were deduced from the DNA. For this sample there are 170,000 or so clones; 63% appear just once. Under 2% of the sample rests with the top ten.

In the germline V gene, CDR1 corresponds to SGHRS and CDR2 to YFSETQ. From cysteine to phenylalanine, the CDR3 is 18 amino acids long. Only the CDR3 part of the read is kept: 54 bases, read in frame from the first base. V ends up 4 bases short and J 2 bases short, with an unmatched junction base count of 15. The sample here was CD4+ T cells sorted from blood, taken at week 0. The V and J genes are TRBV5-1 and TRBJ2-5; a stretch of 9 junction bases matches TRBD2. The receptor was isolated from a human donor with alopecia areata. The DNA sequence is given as TGCGCCAGCAGCCTCAACAGCCCCAGGCTAGCGGGACAAGAGACCCAGTACTTC. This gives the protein CASSLNSPRLAGQETQYF.